The 5 T cell receptor beta chains in this list originate from one sample, sequenced in a study of blood T cells in healthy people across ages. The second PCR ran about 6 to 11 cycles with a sample-barcoded 5' primer and J-beta primers. MiXCR, run by TCRdb on the 5' RACE reads, gives a single entry per CDR3 protein. The table has around 800,000 distinct CDR3 sequences, roughly 24% seen once. The same data also contributed to another study, on T cells of mothers and their children.

The sequenced sample consisted of blood. The receptors originated from a boy younger than 18 in good health.

This clonotype was seen a few times. This chain links TRBV27 with TRBJ1-4; 8 positions match TRBD1. This CDR3 is 17 amino acids long. CDR1 is MNHEY and CDR2 is SMNVEV in the germline V gene (reference sequence). Unmatched junction bases numbered 8, after V lost 5 bases and J lost 0 bases. The DNA for the CDR3 is TGTGCCAGCAGTCCCCGGACAGGGAGGGCAACTAATGAAAAACTGTTTTTT. As protein: CASSPRTGRATNEKLFF.

In nucleotides, the CDR3 is TGTGCCAGCAGCCCCGGGCGGGCTAGGAACAATGAGCAGTTCTTC. Protein product: CASSPGRARNNEQFF. The chain combines TRBV7-2 with TRBJ2-1; D perhaps matches TRBD2 (5 bases). V lost 5 bases and J lost 5, with 16 bases in between. Germline V gene sequence: CDR1 SGHTA, CDR2 FQGNSA. The length of the CDR3 is 15 residues.

The V gene is TRBV9, the J gene TRBJ2-5, with 7 nucleotides matching TRBD1. The last part of the DNA fits TRBJ2-7 better; the J call may be wrong. This CDR3 has 14 residues. CDR1 is SGDLS, CDR2 YYNGEE, per germline. The CDR3 bases are TGTGCCAGCAGCACCCGGGACAGTCCCTACGAGCAGTACTTC. It codes for CASSTRDSPYEQYF.

V gene TRBV19 combines with J gene TRBJ1-1; D is unclear. Germline CDR1 is LNHDA and CDR2 is SQIVND (reference sequence). CDR3 length equals 13 residues. The V gene lost 4 bases and the J gene lost 0 bases, with 6 bases spanning the gap. CDR3 coding DNA: TGTGCCAGTAGTAATCAGGTGAACACTGAAGCTTTCTTT. Translation gives CASSNQVNTEAFF. Using reference TRBV19 and TRBJ1-1 for the parts outside the CDR3, the full variable domain is DGGITQSPKYLFRKEGQNVTLSCEQNLNHDAMYWYRQDPGQGLRLIYYSQIVNDFQKGDIAEGYSVSREKKESFPLTVTSAQKNPTAFYLCASSNQVNTEAFFGQGTRLTVV.

The rearrangement uses TRBV2 and TRBJ2-1; 7 bases agree with TRBD1. CDR1 is SNHLY and CDR2 is FYNNEI in the germline V gene. The CDR3 consists of 16 residues. Trimming took 4 bases from V and 7 from J; bases not matched to a gene: 13. The CDR3 nucleotides read TGTGCCAGCAGTGGGGTCCGCGACAGGGTACGGAATGAGCAGTTCTTC. As protein: CASSGVRDRVRNEQFF.